The next 17 T cell receptor beta chains were all read from a single sample in a study of control samples from healthy donors and cancer patients. Repertoires were generated with immunoSEQ multiplex PCR, while TCRdb's copy carries only in-frame clones and drops some. The sample has roughly 160,000 clones, roughly 94% seen once; the top ten hold 14%. What was sequenced was PBMCs. These receptors came from a man aged 55 to 70 with colorectal cancer.

The V gene is TRBV5-4, the J gene TRBJ2-3, with 10 bases aligning to TRBD2. V lost 1 base and J lost 0; bases outside the gene matches: 2. CDR1 and CDR2 (germline): SGHNT, YYREEE (reference sequence). CDR3 length equals 16 residues. CDR3 nucleotide sequence: TGTGCCAGCAGCTTGACTAGCGGGACCAGCACAGATACGCAGTATTTT. Encoded protein: CASSLTSGTSTDTQYF.

The rearrangement joins TRBV5-5 to TRBJ1-5; D is ambiguous. Germline V gives CDR1 SGHKS, CDR2 YYEKEE (reference sequence). Trimming removed 1 base from V and 3 bases from J, with 8 bases in between. The CDR3 extends over 14 amino acids. For the CDR3, the DNA is TGTGCCAGCAGCTTGATAACCTCCAATCAGCCCCAGCATTTT. Encoded protein: CASSLITSNQPQHF.

The chain combines TRBV27 with TRBJ2-1, with TRBD2 matching 12 bases. CDR1 and CDR2 (germline): MNHEY, SMNVEV (reference sequence). V lost 5 bases to trimming and J lost 7 bases; unmatched junction nucleotides: 12. The length of the CDR3 is 17 residues. Here the CDR3 reads CASSLMTSGGPGNEQFF. The CDR3 nucleotides are TGTGCCAGCAGTCTTATGACTAGCGGGGGCCCTGGAAATGAGCAGTTCTTC.

The rearrangement uses TRBV4-3 and TRBJ2-2, with TRBD2 matching over 7 bases. CDR1 is LGHNA and CDR2 is YSLEER in the germline V gene. The CDR3 is made up of 16 amino acids. The trim removed 0 bases at V and 2 bases at J, leaving 3 bases unmatched. CDR3 protein: CASSQDRGGNTGELFF. CDR3 DNA: TGCGCCAGCAGCCAAGACCGCGGGGGAAACACCGGGGAGCTGTTTTTT.

The chain combines TRBV19 with TRBJ1-2; 7 nucleotides match TRBD1. The CDR3 has 12 residues. Germline assignment: CDR1 LNHDA and CDR2 SQIVND (reference sequence). J was trimmed by 3 bases and V by 7 bases; bases with no gene match: 2. CDR3 in amino acids: CASKQGDYGYTF. In DNA, the CDR3 is TGTGCCAGTAAGCAGGGGGACTATGGCTACACCTTC.

V and J are TRBV6-5 and TRBJ1-5, with TRBD1 identical over 9 bases. Germline CDR1 and CDR2: MNHEY and SVGAGI. V was pared by 8 bases and J by 4 bases, with 3 bases of the junction left unmatched. The CDR3 runs 13 residues. Here the CDR3 DNA reads TGTGCCAGCGAACAGGGGGCGAATCAGCCCCAGCATTTT. Amino acid sequence: CASEQGANQPQHF.

The J gene is TRBJ1-6, the V gene TRBV6-5; D might be TRBD1 (6 bases). This CDR3 spans 14 amino acids. With 1 base removed from V and 7 bases from J, the gap between germline ends came to 8 bases. CDR1 is MNHEY, CDR2 SVGAGI, per germline. The CDR3 region has the DNA TGTGCCAGCAGTTACTTACAGGGCAATTCACCCCTCCACTTT. Protein product: CASSYLQGNSPLHF.

The V call is TRBV11-2, the J call TRBJ2-1; D is ambiguous. The CDR3 has 13 residues. The germline V gene has CDR1 SGHAT and CDR2 FQNNGV. V was trimmed by 5 bases and J by 4 bases, leaving 9 bases between them. CDR3 sequence reads: CASSRPEYNEQFF. For the CDR3, the DNA is TGTGCCAGCAGCCGCCCGGAGTACAATGAGCAGTTCTTC.

The CDR3 sequence is CASSERGARVETQYF. CDR3 sequence (DNA): TGTGCCAGCAGTGAACGGGGGGCGCGGGTAGAGACCCAGTACTTC. The rearrangement links TRBV6-1 to TRBJ2-5, with a possible D match to TRBD2 (7 bases). This CDR3 is built from 15 residues. Germline CDR1 is MNHNS and CDR2 is SASEGT. Trimming removed 2 bases from V and 4 bases from J, with 14 bases in between.

The V call is TRBV30, the J call TRBJ1-1, with D unclear. The ends were cut back, 8 bases at V and 0 bases at J, with 7 bases in the middle. Germline CDR1 reads GTSNPN; CDR2 reads SVGIG (reference sequence). The CDR3 loop spans 11 amino acids. CDR3 sequence: CAREVNTEAFF. CDR3 nucleotide sequence: TGTGCCCGGGAAGTGAACACTGAAGCTTTCTTT. Full variable domain (missing parts from reference TRBV30 and TRBJ1-1): SQTIHQWPATLVQPVGSPLSLECTVEGTSNPNLYWYRQAAGRGLQLLFYSVGIGQISSEVPQNLSASRPQDRQFILSSKKLLLSDSGFYLCAREVNTEAFFGQGTRLTVV.

The V and J genes are TRBV25-1 and TRBJ1-2; tentatively, D is TRBD1 (5 bases). The CDR3 sequence is 12 residues long. Between the trimmed V and J ends, which lost 4 bases and 4 bases, there was a span of 7 bases. Germline V gives CDR1 MGHDK, CDR2 SYGVNS. The CDR3 DNA reads TGTGCCAGCAGTGGAGGGGTCTATGGCTACACCTTC. It encodes CASSGGVYGYTF.

This chain uses TRBV28 with TRBJ1-2; no reliable D call. V was shortened by 2 bases and J by 4 bases, with 14 bases between the two germline ends. The CDR3 is made up of 15 amino acids. The germline V gene encodes CDR1 MDHEN and CDR2 SYDVKM. The DNA of the CDR3 is TGTGCCAGCAGTTTAGGCGGCCAGTCTTTCTATGGCTACACCTTC. Protein product: CASSLGGQSFYGYTF.

This clone has more than one count but fewer than ten. The rearrangement links TRBV3-1 (or the pseudogene TRBV3-2) to TRBJ2-1, with TRBD1 matching 8 bases. V lost 4 bases and J lost 0; bases outside the gene matches: 2. The germline V gene has CDR1 LGHDT and CDR2 YNNKEL (reference sequence). CDR3 length: 15 amino acids. CDR3 in DNA: TGTGCCAGCAGCCCGGGACAGGCCTCCTACAATGAGCAGTTCTTC. This codes for CASSPGQASYNEQFF.

The genes are TRBV7-9 and TRBJ2-6, with D unresolved. V gave up 1 base and J gave up 4 bases, with 2 bases separating them. Germline-derived CDR1 and CDR2 are SEHNR and FQNEAQ (reference sequence). This CDR3 is 13 amino acids long. CDR3 DNA: TGTGCCAGCAGCTTAGGAGGGGCCAACGTCCTGACTTTC. This sequence encodes CASSLGGANVLTF. The variable domain in full, with the rest retrieved from reference TRBV7-9 and TRBJ2-6, is DTGVSQNPRHKITKRGQNVTFRCDPISEHNRLYWYRQTLGQGPEFLTYFQNEAQLEKSRLLSDRFSAERPKGSFSTLEIQRTEQGDSAMYLCASSLGGANVLTFGAGSRLTVL.

The chain combines TRBV4-1 with TRBJ1-5, with 7 bases lining up with TRBD1. Germline values: CDR1 MGHRA, CDR2 YSYEKL. V shed 4 bases, J shed 7 bases, and the junction held 13 bases outside the gene matches. The CDR3 has 16 amino acids. CDR3 in amino acids: CASSPLTGPRRQPQHF. The CDR3 DNA is TGCGCCAGCAGCCCTCTGACAGGGCCGAGGCGGCAGCCCCAGCATTTT.

This chain uses TRBV7-8 with TRBJ2-2, with 8 positions matching TRBD1. The V gene end was trimmed by 5 bases and the J gene end by 4 bases; junction bases not matched to a gene: 6. The germline V gene encodes CDR1 SGHVS and CDR2 FQNEAQ. The CDR3 sequence is 15 residues long. The CDR3 here is CASSDGQGFTGELFF. The CDR3 nucleotides read TGTGCCAGCAGCGACGGACAGGGTTTCACCGGGGAGCTGTTTTTT.

The J gene is TRBJ1-2, the V gene TRBV19; D is possibly TRBD1 (6 bases). The CDR3 is 13 residues long. Between the trimmed V and J ends, which lost 6 bases and 2 bases, there was a span of 10 bases. Germline CDR1 is LNHDA and CDR2 is SQIVND (reference sequence). The CDR3 protein is CASRTDSNYGYTF. The CDR3 coding sequence is TGTGCCAGTAGGACGGACAGCAACTATGGCTACACCTTC.